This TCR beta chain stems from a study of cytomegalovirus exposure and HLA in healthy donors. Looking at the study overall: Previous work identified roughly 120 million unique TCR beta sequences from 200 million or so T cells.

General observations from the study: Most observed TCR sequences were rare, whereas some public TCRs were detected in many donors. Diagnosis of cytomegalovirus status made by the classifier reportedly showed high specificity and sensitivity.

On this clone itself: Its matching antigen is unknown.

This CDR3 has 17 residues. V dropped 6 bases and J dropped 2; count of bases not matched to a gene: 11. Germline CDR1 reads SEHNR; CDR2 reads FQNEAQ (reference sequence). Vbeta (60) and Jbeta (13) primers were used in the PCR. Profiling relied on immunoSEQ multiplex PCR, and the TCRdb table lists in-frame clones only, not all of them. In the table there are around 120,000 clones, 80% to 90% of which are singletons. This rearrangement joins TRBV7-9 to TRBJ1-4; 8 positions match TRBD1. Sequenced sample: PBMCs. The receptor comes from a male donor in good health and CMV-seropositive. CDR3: CASRSTRTGKTNEKLFF. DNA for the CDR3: TGTGCCAGCAGATCTACCCGGACAGGGAAGACTAATGAAAAACTGTTTTTT.